These 26 T cell receptor beta chains share one sample of origin, sequenced in a study of OX40 agonist ivuxolimab in advanced cancers. This table comes from immunoSEQ multiplex PCR, and its TCRdb copy is limited to in-frame clones, with some not included. The repertoire holds approximately 80,000 clones, with 90% as singletons. This material consisted of CD4+ or CD8+ T cells sorted from blood, taken in a trial of the OX40 agonist ivuxolimab. These receptors all stem from an adult with an advanced solid tumor such as melanoma, head and neck, liver or kidney cancer.

This clone was picked up one time. The gene calls are TRBV9 and TRBJ2-5; TRBD1 matches 9 bases. Trimming took 4 bases from V and 1 from J; bases not matched to a gene: 8. Germline CDR1 reads SGDLS; CDR2 reads YYNGEE. CDR3 length: 16 amino acids. This CDR3 is CASSLRPGQGQETQYF. For the CDR3, the DNA is TGTGCCAGCAGCTTGCGACCGGGACAGGGCCAAGAGACCCAGTACTTC.

The chain employs TRBV11-3 and TRBJ1-1; no clear D. The CDR3 runs to 13 residues. V shed 5 bases and J shed 0 bases, with 7 bases lying between them. Germline CDR1 and CDR2: SGHNT and YENEEA. This CDR3 is CASSTDMNTEAFF. CDR3 nucleotide sequence: TGTGCCAGCAGCACAGACATGAACACTGAAGCTTTCTTT.

The gene calls are TRBV7-9 and TRBJ2-3; D is ambiguous. The CDR3 has 14 amino acids. Per germline, CDR1 SEHNR and CDR2 FQNEAQ (reference sequence). V was clipped by 2 bases and J by 2 bases, with 8 bases between them. The CDR3 DNA reads TGTGCCAGCAGCTTAAAAGGTTACACAGATACGCAGTATTTT. Amino acid sequence: CASSLKGYTDTQYF.

The chain employs TRBV2 and TRBJ2-1, with TRBD2 matching over 7 bases. CDR3 length: 13 amino acids. Trimming cost V 3 bases and J 4 bases; bases outside gene matches: 0. The germline CDR1 and CDR2 sequences are SNHLY and FYNNEI. The DNA of the CDR3 is TGTGCCAGCAGTGATAGCGGGTACAATGAGCAGTTCTTC. Its protein is CASSDSGYNEQFF.

The V gene is TRBV27, the J gene TRBJ1-2; no definite D call. CDR3 length: 15 amino acids. The germline V gene encodes CDR1 MNHEY and CDR2 SMNVEV (reference sequence). The V end was cut by 6 bases, the J end by 4 bases, with 18 bases between. Written as DNA, the CDR3 is TGTGCCAGCAGGCTATCGGAGGGATCCCCCTATGGCTACACCTTC. Protein sequence: CASRLSEGSPYGYTF.

This chain joins TRBV7-2 and TRBJ1-4; TRBD1 aligns across 10 bases. CDR3 size: 16 residues. With V trimmed by 4 bases and J by 8 bases, 10 bases remained unmatched. CDR1 is SGHTA, CDR2 FQGNSA, per germline. This CDR3 reads CASSSGRDRGREKLFF. The CDR3 DNA is TGTGCCAGCAGCTCGGGCCGGGACAGGGGTAGAGAAAAACTGTTTTTT.

The chain recombines TRBV4-1 with TRBJ1-2, with a tentative D call TRBD1 (5 bases). The CDR3 extends over 16 amino acids. CDR1 and CDR2 from the germline V gene are MGHRA and YSYEKL. Trimming left V 0 bases short and J 4 bases short, with 15 bases between. CDR3 loop: CASSQEDQGVSYGYTF. The CDR3 DNA reads as TGCGCCAGCAGCCAAGAGGATCAAGGGGTGAGCTATGGCTACACCTTC.

The chain recombines TRBV19 with TRBJ2-1, with 14 nucleotides matching TRBD2. This CDR3 has 14 amino acids. V was clipped by 4 bases and J by 10 bases; unmatched bases: 3. CDR1 and CDR2 (germline): LNHDA, SQIVND (reference sequence). The CDR3 bases are TGTGCCAGTAGTAGACTAGCGGGGGGGCTGGAGCAGTTCTTC. It is translated as CASSRLAGGLEQFF.

This chain connects TRBV13 to TRBJ1-3; 8 bases fit TRBD1. V dropped 3 bases and J dropped 2; count of bases not matched to a gene: 9. Germline assignment: CDR1 PRHDT and CDR2 FYEKMQ (reference sequence). The CDR3 totals 17 residues. CDR3 coding DNA: TGTGCCAGCAGCTTGGGCTCTTGGACAGGGACTGGAAACACCATATATTTT. Translated: CASSLGSWTGTGNTIYF.

The V and J genes are TRBV5-1 and TRBJ1-2; 8 bases align to TRBD1. The CDR3 length is 16 residues. Trimming took 0 bases from V and 7 from J; bases not matched to a gene: 11. Germline CDR1 SGHRS, CDR2 YFSETQ. In DNA, the CDR3 is TGCGCCAGCAGCTTGGAGGGGCCAGGGGGCGGCGGTGGCTACACCTTC. Protein sequence: CASSLEGPGGGGGYTF.

This chain joins TRBV18 and TRBJ1-1; D is unresolved. Deletions cut 0 bases from V and 0 bases from J, with 5 bases between. The CDR3 length is 14 residues. Germline-derived CDR1 and CDR2 are KGHSH and LQKENI. CDR3 in amino acids: CASSPPIMNTEAFF. The CDR3 coding sequence is TGTGCCAGCTCACCACCTATAATGAACACTGAAGCTTTCTTT.

This clone was seen more than once but under ten times. The gene calls are TRBV6-1 and TRBJ1-6; the match to TRBD1 covers 7 bases. The CDR3 extends over 14 amino acids. The germline V gene has CDR1 MNHNS and CDR2 SASEGT. V shed 7 bases, J shed 10 bases, and the junction held 10 bases outside the gene matches. The CDR3 is CASTTRGVGSPLHF. The CDR3 region has the DNA TGTGCCAGCACCACCAGGGGGGTCGGATCACCCCTCCACTTT.

The chain uses TRBV5-6 and TRBJ2-7; 7 nucleotides match TRBD1. Losses at the gene ends were 0 bases for V and 1 base for J; bases not matched to a gene: 4. Per germline, CDR1 SGHDT and CDR2 YYEEEE. The CDR3 consists of 15 residues. The CDR3 nucleotides are TGTGCCAGCAGCTTGGATTACAGGGGATCCTACGAGCAGTACGTC. Amino acids: CASSLDYRGSYEQYV.

The count of this clone is one. The genes are TRBV10-2 and TRBJ2-5; 8 bases are shared with TRBD2. This CDR3 is 14 amino acids long. The germline gives CDR1 WSHSY, CDR2 SAAADI. Trimming removed 9 bases from V and 4 bases from J; junction bases left unmatched: 10. CDR3 sequence: CASRPGLGGETQYF. In DNA form, the CDR3 reads TGCGCCAGTAGACCGGGACTAGGGGGAGAGACCCAGTACTTC.

This rearrangement joins TRBV9 to TRBJ2-5; 7 bases are a match to TRBD1. The V segment lost 0 bases and the J segment 10 bases; nucleotides outside the gene matches: 18. Per the germline V gene, CDR1 is SGDLS and CDR2 is YYNGEE. This CDR3 comprises 17 residues. The CDR3 DNA is TGTGCCAGCAGCGTAGCCCCGGGACAGTCCGGGGTGGGGATCCAGTACTTC. Its translation is CASSVAPGQSGVGIQYF.

This rearrangement joins TRBV5-1 to TRBJ2-5; 9 nucleotides agree with TRBD1. This CDR3 spans 15 amino acids. Germline CDR1 SGHRS, CDR2 YFSETQ. V lost 6 bases to trimming and J lost 5 bases; unmatched junction nucleotides: 11. The CDR3 loop reads CASTPGQGSGETQYF. The CDR3 nucleotides read TGCGCCAGCACCCCGGGACAGGGTTCGGGGGAGACCCAGTACTTC.

CDR3 in amino acids: CASRTDSSYEQYV. DNA for the CDR3: TGTGCCAGCAGGACCGACAGCTCCTACGAGCAGTACGTC. The rearrangement links TRBV6-5 to TRBJ2-7, with a weak D call TRBD1 (5 bases). The V gene's germline CDR1 is MNHEY and CDR2 SVGAGI. Trimming left V 6 bases short and J 0 bases short, with 9 bases between. This CDR3 has 13 residues.

This chain uses TRBV9 with TRBJ1-2, with D unresolved. The germline gives CDR1 SGDLS, CDR2 YYNGEE. The CDR3 runs to 14 residues. V was pared by 7 bases and J by 0 bases, with 13 bases between. Here the CDR3 reads CASALGRANYGYTF. CDR3 coding DNA: TGTGCCAGCGCATTAGGCCGAGCTAACTATGGCTACACCTTC.

This chain uses TRBV25-1 with TRBJ2-7; unclear D gene. The CDR3 has 14 residues. Deletions cut 5 bases from V and 5 bases from J, with 16 bases between. The germline gives CDR1 MGHDK, CDR2 SYGVNS. This CDR3 reads CASSLPGQPNEQYF. DNA for the CDR3: TGTGCCAGCAGTCTCCCGGGCCAGCCGAACGAGCAGTACTTC.

The rearrangement joins TRBV11-2 to TRBJ2-5, with 9 bases that match TRBD2. V shed 1 base, J shed 4 bases, and the junction held 13 bases outside the gene matches. The CDR3 loop spans 18 amino acids. Germline CDR1 SGHAT, CDR2 FQNNGV. The CDR3: CASSLARAGGPDSETQYF. Here the CDR3 DNA reads TGTGCCAGCAGCTTAGCTCGGGCGGGGGGGCCTGATTCAGAGACCCAGTACTTC.

The V and J genes are TRBV2 and TRBJ2-7, with D unclear. The V gene's germline CDR1 is SNHLY and CDR2 FYNNEI. The V gene lost 5 bases and the J gene lost 1 base, with 6 bases spanning the gap. The CDR3 is 12 residues long. CDR3 loop: CASSLKSYEQYF. The CDR3 region has the DNA TGTGCCAGCAGTTTGAAGTCCTACGAGCAGTACTTC.

This chain links TRBV4-1 with TRBJ1-2; D unresolved. The CDR3 contains 16 residues. Trimming stripped 0 bases from V and 5 bases from J, with 16 bases between. CDR1 is MGHRA, CDR2 YSYEKL, per germline. The CDR3 region is CASSQDSARSAYGYTF. CDR3 sequence (DNA): TGCGCCAGCAGCCAAGACTCAGCCCGGTCAGCGTATGGCTACACCTTC.

This chain joins TRBV2 and TRBJ1-3; the D gene is possibly TRBD1 (5 bases). In germline, CDR1 is SNHLY, CDR2 FYNNEI. The V end lost 4 bases, the J end lost 4 bases, and 14 bases lay between the germline ends. The CDR3 runs 15 residues. This CDR3 reads CASSVQGSGGNTIYF. CDR3 coding DNA: TGTGCCAGCAGTGTCCAGGGTTCCGGAGGAAACACCATATATTTT.

The CDR3 reads CASSSTGLEQFF. The CDR3 nucleotides read TGTGCCAGCAGTTCCACAGGGCTTGAGCAGTTCTTC. The V gene is TRBV6-5, the J gene TRBJ2-1; the D gene is possibly TRBD1 (6 bases). Germline V gene sequence: CDR1 MNHEY, CDR2 SVGAGI. The ends were cut back, 4 bases at V and 9 bases at J, with 10 bases in the middle. The CDR3 consists of 12 residues.

The J gene is TRBJ1-5, the V gene TRBV19; D remains unclear. V lost 2 bases, J lost 0 bases, and 8 bases lay in between. The CDR3 consists of 15 residues. Germline V CDR1 and CDR2: LNHDA, SQIVND (reference sequence). This CDR3 reads CASSIHVDSNQPQHF. The CDR3 region has the DNA TGTGCCAGTAGTATACACGTTGATAGCAATCAGCCCCAGCATTTT.

J is TRBJ2-7 and V is TRBV6-5, with D perhaps assigned TRBD1 or TRBD2 (5 bases each). The CDR3 sequence is 13 residues long. The germline V and J ends were trimmed by 6 bases and 2 bases, with 11 bases remaining between them. Germline assignment: CDR1 MNHEY and CDR2 SVGAGI. CDR3 DNA sequence: TGTGCCAGCAGCCAAGGGACCACCTACGAGCAGTACTTC. It translates to CASSQGTTYEQYF.